The 21 T cell receptor beta chains reported below all come from one sample, sequenced in a study of cytomegalovirus exposure and HLA in healthy donors. Primers included in the PCR were 60 Vbeta and 13 Jbeta primers. Profiled with immunoSEQ multiplex PCR; TCRdb holds only in-frame clones, not every one. The sample records approximately 220,000 clones, about 80% being singletons. The material sequenced was PBMCs. These receptors originate from a man between 18 and 35 years old in good health and CMV-seronegative.

This chain connects TRBV6-1 to TRBJ2-1; maybe TRBD2 (5 bases). The CDR3 totals 15 residues. Germline V gene lookup returns CDR1 MNHNS and CDR2 SASEGT. Trimming left V 6 bases short and J 1 base short, with 13 bases between. The CDR3: CASRGWSGSYNEQFF. In nucleotides, the CDR3 is TGTGCCAGCAGGGGTTGGAGCGGATCCTACAATGAGCAGTTCTTC.

This clone has a single count. The CDR3 here is CASTVTSGRKAYEQYF. As DNA, the CDR3 is TGTGCCAGCACCGTGACTAGCGGGAGGAAGGCCTACGAGCAGTACTTC. The chain employs TRBV2 and TRBJ2-7, with 13 bases that match TRBD2. The germline V gene encodes CDR1 SNHLY and CDR2 FYNNEI. This CDR3 has 16 residues. V lost 7 bases to trimming and J lost 2 bases; unmatched junction nucleotides: 8.

The chain is built from TRBV28 and TRBJ2-1; 11 bases fit TRBD2. This CDR3 region has 15 residues. V shed 6 bases and J 9 bases; nucleotides not matched to a gene: 10. Germline CDR1 MDHEN, CDR2 SYDVKM. The CDR3 nucleotides are TGTGCCAGCAGCAAAAATCTAGCGGGAGGTTCTGAGCAGTTCTTC. Amino acid sequence: CASSKNLAGGSEQFF.

The V call is TRBV5-4, the J call TRBJ1-1; TRBD1 matches at 7 bases. Germline V lookup: CDR1 SGHNT, CDR2 YYREEE (reference sequence). Trimming removed 2 bases from V and 4 bases from J; junction bases left unmatched: 2. The CDR3 length is 13 residues. The CDR3 sequence is CASSFQGGTEAFF. The DNA for the CDR3 is TGTGCCAGCAGCTTTCAGGGGGGCACTGAAGCTTTCTTT.

The chain carries TRBV29-1 and TRBJ2-3, with D possibly TRBD2 on 5 matching bases. Deletions cut 6 bases from V and 2 bases from J, with 18 bases between. This CDR3 is built from 15 residues. Germline lookup yields CDR1 SQVTM and CDR2 ANQGSEA. The CDR3: CSVLGLPENTDTQYF. DNA of the CDR3: TGCAGCGTCCTAGGACTCCCTGAGAACACAGATACGCAGTATTTT.

V usage is TRBV7-9 and J usage is TRBJ2-7; D perhaps matches TRBD1 (5 bases). Per germline, CDR1 SEHNR and CDR2 FQNEAQ (reference sequence). The length of the CDR3 is 14 residues. V was cut by 5 bases and J by 2 bases, with 13 bases left in between. The CDR3 sequence: CASSMRQTAYEQYF. CDR3 sequence (DNA): TGTGCCAGCAGCATGAGACAGACAGCCTACGAGCAGTACTTC.

This chain connects TRBV6-5 to TRBJ1-1; D is undetermined. Between the trimmed V and J ends, which lost 7 bases and 0 bases, there was a span of 15 bases. CDR1 is MNHEY and CDR2 is SVGAGI in the germline V gene. The CDR3 is made up of 15 amino acids. CDR3 residues: CASKAMTGVNTEAFF. The CDR3 DNA reads as TGTGCCAGCAAGGCGATGACCGGGGTGAACACTGAAGCTTTCTTT.

This clone was seen just once. This sequence joins TRBV6-5 and TRBJ1-2; D might be TRBD1 (6 bases). CDR1 is MNHEY, CDR2 SVGAGI, per germline. The V end was cut by 2 bases, the J end by 3 bases, with 13 bases between. The CDR3 contains 15 residues. CDR3 bases: TGTGCCAGCAGTTACGGCGGGGGGCGCGACTATGGCTACACCTTC. This gives the protein CASSYGGGRDYGYTF.

This sequence joins TRBV19 and TRBJ2-3, with 8 bases fitting TRBD1. The CDR3 covers 14 residues. The germline V gene encodes CDR1 LNHDA and CDR2 SQIVND (reference sequence). Trimming at V came to 3 bases and at J to 4 bases, leaving 3 bases not matched to a gene. The CDR3 nucleotides read TGTGCCAGTAGTATTCTACAGGGGGCAGATACGCAGTATTTT. Its translation is CASSILQGADTQYF. The whole variable domain, filled in from reference TRBV19 and TRBJ2-3, reads DGGITQSPKYLFRKEGQNVTLSCEQNLNHDAMYWYRQDPGQGLRLIYYSQIVNDFQKGDIAEGYSVSREKKESFPLTVTSAQKNPTAFYLCASSILQGADTQYFGPGTRLTVL.

The chain recombines TRBV30 with TRBJ2-7, with D perhaps matching TRBD1 (6 bases). Germline V gene lookup returns CDR1 GTSNPN and CDR2 SVGIG (reference sequence). The germline V and J ends were trimmed by 0 bases and 2 bases, with 8 bases remaining between them. The CDR3 consists of 13 residues. DNA of the CDR3: TGTGCCTGGAGTGTAGGGGGAGCCTACGAGCAGTACTTC. It yields the protein CAWSVGGAYEQYF.

V is TRBV28 and J is TRBJ1-2, with unresolved D. The CDR3 contains 14 residues. Looked up from germline, CDR1 is MDHEN and CDR2 is SYDVKM. Trimming took 7 bases from V and 3 from J, leaving 15 bases between them. The CDR3 loop reads CASTITTPYYGYTF. The CDR3 nucleotides are TGTGCCAGCACCATAACGACACCCTACTATGGCTACACCTTC.

The chain recombines TRBV5-1 with TRBJ1-1, with D maybe TRBD1 (6 bases). Germline V gene lookup returns CDR1 SGHRS and CDR2 YFSETQ. This CDR3 is built from 11 residues. The V end lost 4 bases, the J end lost 10 bases, and 11 bases lay between the germline ends. CDR3 in amino acids: CASSLGQGAFF. CDR3 nucleotides: TGCGCCAGCAGCCTGGGACAAGGAGCTTTCTTT.

The chain uses TRBV27 and TRBJ2-1, with 9 bases that match TRBD2. Germline-derived CDR1 and CDR2 are MNHEY and SMNVEV (reference sequence). V lost 2 bases, J lost 6 bases, and 8 bases stayed unmatched. The CDR3 runs to 16 residues. The CDR3 sequence: CASSLGSSGDINEQFF. DNA of the CDR3: TGTGCCAGCAGTTTAGGATCTAGCGGGGACATCAATGAGCAGTTCTTC.

The chain couples TRBV7-2 to TRBJ2-3, with 8 nucleotides matching TRBD2. This CDR3 contains 16 residues. V shed 2 bases and J 4 bases; nucleotides not matched to a gene: 8. Germline values: CDR1 SGHTA, CDR2 FQGNSA. The DNA for the CDR3 is TGTGCCAGCAGCTTAATTACGGGGGGGCCCGCAGATACGCAGTATTTT. This translates into CASSLITGGPADTQYF.

The chain joins TRBV29-1 to TRBJ2-4; TRBD2 is a possible D gene (5 bases). The V gene lost 5 bases and the J gene lost 6 bases, with 14 bases spanning the gap. The CDR3 is made up of 13 amino acids. Per the germline V gene, CDR1 is SQVTM and CDR2 is ANQGSEA. As DNA, the CDR3 is TGCAGCGTTTTCTTCGGTGGAGGAAACATTCAGTACTTC. This codes for CSVFFGGGNIQYF.

The chain recombines TRBV19 with TRBJ1-2; TRBD1 matches at 7 bases. The germline gives CDR1 LNHDA, CDR2 SQIVND (reference sequence). Trimming removed 8 bases from V and 9 bases from J; junction bases left unmatched: 9. The CDR3 extends over 12 amino acids. The CDR3 reads CASGTAPLRYTF. CDR3 sequence (DNA): TGTGCCAGTGGGACAGCCCCTCTCCGCTACACCTTC.

About this clone: Additional DNA sequences in this sample encode the identical CDR3. The chain recombines TRBV10-3 with TRBJ2-5; perhaps TRBD2 as D (5 bases). Germline V gives CDR1 ENHRY, CDR2 SYGVKD. The CDR3 extends over 12 amino acids. Deletions cut 10 bases from V and 4 bases from J, with 13 bases between. The CDR3 is CATNIGGETQYF. The DNA of the CDR3 is TGTGCCACTAATATCGGAGGAGAGACCCAGTACTTC.

V is TRBV7-6 and J is TRBJ2-7; 7 bases match TRBD1. The V gene end was trimmed by 8 bases and the J gene end by 3 bases; junction bases not matched to a gene: 16. The germline gives CDR1 SGHVS, CDR2 FNYEAQ. CDR3 length: 16 amino acids. CDR3 residues: CASGAGDDAGGYEQYF. Here the CDR3 DNA reads TGTGCCAGCGGCGCTGGGGACGATGCAGGGGGCTACGAGCAGTACTTC. Together with reference TRBV7-6 and TRBJ2-7, the CDR3 gives the full variable domain: GAGVSQSPRYKVTKRGQDVALRCDPISGHVSLYWYRQALGQGPEFLTYFNYEAQQDKSGLPNDRFSAERPEGSISTLTIQRTEQRDSAMYRCASGAGDDAGGYEQYFGPGTRLTVT.

The gene calls are TRBV4-2 and TRBJ2-7, with TRBD2 identical over 7 bases. The V gene's germline CDR1 is LGHNA and CDR2 YNFKEQ. V shed 5 bases, J shed 0 bases, and the junction held 10 bases outside the gene matches. The CDR3 loop spans 16 amino acids. CDR3 bases: TGTGCCAGCAGCTCCTCCCCGCTAGCGGCCTCCTACGAGCAGTACTTC. Its translation is CASSSSPLAASYEQYF.

The V and J genes are TRBV7-8 and TRBJ2-7; possible D gene TRBD1, 5 bases. The germline V gene encodes CDR1 SGHVS and CDR2 FQNEAQ. Deletions cut 2 bases from V and 3 bases from J, with 14 bases between. CDR3 size: 15 residues. CDR3 sequence (DNA): TGTGCCAGCAGCTTATTATCAGGGTTCGGCTACGAGCAGTACTTC. As protein: CASSLLSGFGYEQYF.

The chain joins TRBV7-8 to TRBJ1-3, with TRBD1 identical over 11 bases. Trimming at V came to 0 bases and at J to 8 bases, leaving 6 bases not matched to a gene. There are 16 residues in the CDR3. Germline assignment: CDR1 SGHVS and CDR2 FQNEAQ. The DNA of the CDR3 is TGTGCCAGCAGCTTAGCGCCGGGACAGGGGGGGTACACCATATATTTT. Its protein product is CASSLAPGQGGYTIYF. The entire variable domain, with the rest obtained from reference TRBV7-8 and TRBJ1-3, is as follows: GAGVSQSPRYKVAKRGQDVALRCDPISGHVSLFWYQQALGQGPEFLTYFQNEAQLDKSGLPSDRFFAERPEGSVSTLKIQRTQQEDSAVYLCASSLAPGQGGYTIYFGEGSWLTVV.